These 14 T cell receptor beta chains share one sample of origin, sequenced in a study of identical twins. TCRdb ran MiXCR on the 5' RACE reads and lists one entry per CDR3 protein. The sample consists of 690,000 or so distinct CDR3 sequences, roughly 6.2% of them appearing once. Source material: naive T cells sorted from blood. These receptors all stem from a man aged 18 to 29 in good health.

This clonotype has at least ten counts. The chain has TRBV7-2 and TRBJ2-3, with D hard to call. V dropped 5 bases and J dropped 6 bases, with 6 bases sitting between them. Germline V gene lookup returns CDR1 SGHTA and CDR2 FQGNSA. The CDR3 extends over 11 amino acids. CDR3 nucleotide sequence: TGTGCCAGCAGCGTATTGGATACGCAGTATTTT. Its translation: CASSVLDTQYF.

There are a few counts of this clonotype. This chain joins TRBV6-5 and TRBJ2-1; D is ambiguous. Between the trimmed V and J ends, which lost 5 bases and 10 bases, there was a span of 12 bases. There are 12 residues in the CDR3. Germline V lookup: CDR1 MNHEY, CDR2 SVGAGI. DNA for the CDR3: TGTGCCAGCAGTCAGCGTGTTGGCGAGCAGTTCTTC. As protein: CASSQRVGEQFF.

The rearrangement uses TRBV6-2 or TRBV6-3 and TRBJ1-2, with D possibly TRBD1 on 5 matching bases. The germline gives CDR1 MNHEY, CDR2 SVGEGT. The ends were cut back, 6 bases at V and 12 bases at J, with 17 bases in the middle. The CDR3 is made up of 12 amino acids. In nucleotides, the CDR3 is TGTGCCAGCAGCCACCCGGGACGGCGGGACACCTTC. It encodes CASSHPGRRDTF.

A few counts support this clonotype. The chain joins TRBV27 to TRBJ2-7; D could derive from TRBD1 or TRBD2 (5 bases each). Trimming left V 4 bases short and J 3 bases short, with 16 bases between. This CDR3 comprises 15 residues. Germline CDR1 and CDR2: MNHEY and SMNVEV (reference sequence). The CDR3 sequence: CASSYYRTSNYEQYF. For the CDR3, the DNA is TGTGCCAGCAGTTACTACAGGACTTCCAACTACGAGCAGTACTTC.

This clonotype was recorded many times. The J gene is TRBJ1-1, the V gene TRBV10-3; D gene uncertain. The ends were cut back, 0 bases at V and 1 base at J, with 9 bases in the middle. CDR3 length equals 15 residues. CDR1 and CDR2 from the germline V gene are ENHRY and SYGVKD. The chain's CDR3 is CAISESYTGNTEAFF. For the CDR3, the DNA is TGTGCCATCAGTGAGTCATATACCGGGAACACTGAAGCTTTCTTT.

V is TRBV14 and J is TRBJ2-1; 8 positions match TRBD2. The length of the CDR3 is 15 residues. CDR1 is SGHDN, CDR2 FVKESK, per germline. Trimming removed 0 bases from V and 9 bases from J; junction bases left unmatched: 7. The CDR3: CASSQEAGVWGEQFF. Written as DNA, the CDR3 is TGTGCCAGCAGCCAAGAAGCGGGGGTCTGGGGTGAGCAGTTCTTC. The full variable domain, completed using reference TRBV14 and TRBJ2-1, is EAGVTQFPSHSVIEKGQTVTLRCDPISGHDNLYWYRRVMGKEIKFLLHFVKESKQDESGMPNNRFLAERTGGTYSTLKVQPAELEDSGVYFCASSQEAGVWGEQFFGPGTRLTVL.

Note on this clonotype: This sequence may be a read error, since a much larger clone differs from it by one base. This likely comes from a read error, as the CDR3 has no conserved phenylalanine or tryptophan at its end. The chain combines TRBV10-3 with TRBJ2-3; D may be TRBD1 or TRBD2 (5 bases each). The CDR3 has 14 amino acids. Looked up from germline, CDR1 is ENHRY and CDR2 is SYGVKD. Trimming pared 3 bases from V and 2 bases from J, leaving 9 bases between. The CDR3 protein is CAISEGENTDTQYL. For the CDR3, the DNA is TGTGCCATCAGTGAAGGGGAGAACACAGATACGCAGTATTTA.

This clonotype came up a few times. V is TRBV5-1 and J is TRBJ2-1; 10 bases are shared with TRBD2. CDR3 length: 16 amino acids. Looked up from germline, CDR1 is SGHRS and CDR2 is YFSETQ. With V trimmed by 3 bases and J by 6 bases, 9 bases remained unmatched. CDR3 loop: CASSSALAGLLNEQFF. CDR3 DNA: TGCGCCAGCAGCTCGGCACTAGCGGGACTACTCAATGAGCAGTTCTTC.

Ten or more counts support this clonotype. J is TRBJ2-3 and V is TRBV2; D gene uncertain. Germline CDR1 reads SNHLY; CDR2 reads FYNNEI. V lost 4 bases and J 6 bases, leaving 8 bases between the germline ends. The CDR3 has 12 amino acids. This CDR3 reads CASSVVRDTQYF. CDR3 nucleotide sequence: TGTGCCAGCAGTGTGGTTCGGGATACGCAGTATTTT.

This clonotype was counted ten times or more. The chain recombines TRBV6-1 with TRBJ2-5; TRBD1 might be the D (6 bases). This CDR3 comprises 12 residues. Germline-derived CDR1 and CDR2 are MNHNS and SASEGT. V lost 7 bases to trimming and J lost 4 bases, with 10 bases between them. The CDR3 here is CASNGTPETQYF. In DNA form, the CDR3 reads TGTGCCAGCAACGGGACACCAGAGACCCAGTACTTC.

The rearrangement uses TRBV2 and TRBJ2-7; the D gene is possibly TRBD1 (5 bases). Germline V CDR1 and CDR2: SNHLY, FYNNEI. Trimming pared 2 bases from V and 3 bases from J, leaving 11 bases between. The CDR3 is made up of 14 amino acids. The CDR3: CASSERPGRYEQYF. For the CDR3, the DNA is TGTGCCAGCAGTGAACGGCCAGGGCGCTACGAGCAGTACTTC.

This clonotype was recorded at least ten times. The gene calls are TRBV5-5 and TRBJ2-1, with 9 bases aligning to TRBD1. The ends lost 4 bases at V and 10 bases at J; junction bases unmatched: 9. CDR1 SGHKS and CDR2 YYEKEE come from the germline V gene (reference sequence). The CDR3 spans 14 residues. In DNA form, the CDR3 reads TGTGCCAGCAGCCCCATGGGACAGGGAGGAGAGCAGTTCTTC. Translation: CASSPMGQGGEQFF.

This clonotype has at least ten counts. The gene calls are TRBV12-3 or TRBV12-4 and TRBJ2-7; D perhaps matches TRBD2 (5 bases). CDR3 length: 16 amino acids. V was cut by 6 bases and J by 3 bases, with 21 bases left in between. In nucleotides, the CDR3 is TGTGCCAGCAGCCCCGGTACGGACTCCAGCCACTACGAGCAGTACTTC. As protein: CASSPGTDSSHYEQYF.

This clonotype occurred many times. V and J are TRBV7-8 and TRBJ2-7; D remains ambiguous. The V end was cut by 1 base, the J end by 0 bases, with 10 bases between. The CDR3 runs 15 residues. The germline gives CDR1 SGHVS, CDR2 FQNEAQ. CDR3 in amino acids: CASSLVAPSSYEQYF. Written as DNA, the CDR3 is TGTGCCAGCAGCTTAGTAGCCCCGAGCTCCTACGAGCAGTACTTC.